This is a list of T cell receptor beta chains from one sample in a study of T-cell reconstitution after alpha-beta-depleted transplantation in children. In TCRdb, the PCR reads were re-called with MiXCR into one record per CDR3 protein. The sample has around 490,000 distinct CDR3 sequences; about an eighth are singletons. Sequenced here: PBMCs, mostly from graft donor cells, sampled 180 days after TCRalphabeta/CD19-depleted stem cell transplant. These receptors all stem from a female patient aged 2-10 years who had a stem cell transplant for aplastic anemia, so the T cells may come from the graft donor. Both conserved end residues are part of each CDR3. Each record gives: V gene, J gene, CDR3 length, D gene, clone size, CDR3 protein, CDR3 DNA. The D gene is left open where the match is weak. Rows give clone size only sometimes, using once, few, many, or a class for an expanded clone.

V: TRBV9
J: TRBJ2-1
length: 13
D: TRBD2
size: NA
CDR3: CPSSVEASGRGFF
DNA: TGTCCCAGCAGCGTAGAAGCGAGCGGGAGGGGATTCTTC

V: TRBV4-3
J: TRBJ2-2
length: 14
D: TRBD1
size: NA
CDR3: CASSQETGTGELFF
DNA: TGCGCCAGCAGCCAGGAGACAGGGACCGGGGAGCTGTTTTTT

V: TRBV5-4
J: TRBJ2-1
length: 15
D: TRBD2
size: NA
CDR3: CASSLGAGGINEQFF
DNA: TGTGCCAGCAGCTTGGGGGCGGGAGGGATCAATGAGCAGTTCTTC

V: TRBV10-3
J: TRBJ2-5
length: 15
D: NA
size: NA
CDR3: CAISETLATGETQYF
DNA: TGTGCCATCAGTGAGACCCTAGCGACGGGAGAGACCCAGTACTTC

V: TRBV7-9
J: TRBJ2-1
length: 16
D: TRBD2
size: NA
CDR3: CASSSASGRAVNEQFF
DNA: TGTGCCAGCAGCTCCGCTAGCGGGAGGGCGGTCAATGAGCAGTTCTTC

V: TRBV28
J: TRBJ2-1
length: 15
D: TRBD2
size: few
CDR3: CASSGGGRSYNEQFF
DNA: TGTGCCAGCAGTGGGGGCGGGAGGAGTTACAATGAGCAGTTCTTC

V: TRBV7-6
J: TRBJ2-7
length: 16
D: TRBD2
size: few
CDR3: CASSSSSGLAGYEQYF
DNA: TGTGCCAGCAGCTCCTCATCGGGACTAGCGGGATACGAGCAGTACTTC

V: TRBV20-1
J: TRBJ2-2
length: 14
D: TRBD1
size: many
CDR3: CSAGPGQGGGELFF
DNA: TGCAGTGCTGGTCCGGGACAGGGAGGCGGGGAGCTGTTTTTT

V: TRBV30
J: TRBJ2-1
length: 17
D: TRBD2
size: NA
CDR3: CAWSDPTQGLAFNEQFF
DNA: TGTGCCTGGAGTGACCCTACCCAGGGACTAGCGTTCAATGAGCAGTTCTTC

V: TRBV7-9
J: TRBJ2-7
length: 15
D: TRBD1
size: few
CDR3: CASSSGQGISYEQYF
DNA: TGTGCCAGCAGCTCGGGACAGGGGATCTCCTACGAGCAGTACTTC

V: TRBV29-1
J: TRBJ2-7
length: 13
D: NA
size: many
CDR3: CSVETSQTYEQYF
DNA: TGCAGCGTTGAGACCAGTCAAACGTACGAGCAGTACTTC

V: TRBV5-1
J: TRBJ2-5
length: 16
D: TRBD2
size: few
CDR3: CASSLGTSGTQETQYF
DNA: TGCGCCAGCAGCTTGGGGACTAGCGGGACTCAAGAGACCCAGTACTTC

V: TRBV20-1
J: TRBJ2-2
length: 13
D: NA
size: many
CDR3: CSARVRSSGELFF
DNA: TGCAGTGCTAGAGTCCGGAGTTCCGGGGAGCTGTTTTTT

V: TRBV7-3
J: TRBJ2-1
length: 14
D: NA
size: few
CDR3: CASSLTPTVNEQFF
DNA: TGTGCCAGCAGCTTGACGCCAACGGTCAATGAGCAGTTCTTC

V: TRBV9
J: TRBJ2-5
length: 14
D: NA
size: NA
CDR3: CASSVTGWRETQYF
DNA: TGTGCCAGCAGCGTTACAGGGTGGAGAGAGACCCAGTACTTC

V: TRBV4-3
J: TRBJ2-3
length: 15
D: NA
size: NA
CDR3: CASSLSGPGADTQYF
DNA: TGCGCCAGCAGCCTGAGCGGCCCTGGGGCAGATACGCAGTATTTT

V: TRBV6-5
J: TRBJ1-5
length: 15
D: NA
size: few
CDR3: CASSYGHNSNQPQHF
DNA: TGTGCCAGCAGTTACGGACACAATAGCAATCAGCCCCAGCATTTT

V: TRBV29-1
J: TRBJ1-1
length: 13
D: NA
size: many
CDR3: CSASGHLNTEAFF
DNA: TGCAGCGCTTCGGGACACTTAAACACTGAAGCTTTCTTT

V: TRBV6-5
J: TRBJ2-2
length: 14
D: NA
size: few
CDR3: CASSYSSDTGELFF
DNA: TGTGCCAGCAGTTACTCGTCAGATACCGGGGAGCTGTTTTTT

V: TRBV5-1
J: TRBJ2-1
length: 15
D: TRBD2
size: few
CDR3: CASSFIAGAYNEQFF
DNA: TGCGCCAGCAGCTTTATAGCGGGAGCCTACAATGAGCAGTTCTTC

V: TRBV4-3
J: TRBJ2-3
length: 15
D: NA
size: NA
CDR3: CASSEPGAVVDTQYF
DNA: TGCGCCAGCAGCGAGCCCGGGGCGGTGGTAGATACGCAGTATTTT

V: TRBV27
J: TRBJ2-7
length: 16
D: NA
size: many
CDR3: CASSLLGTPRPYEQYF
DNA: TGTGCCAGCAGTTTATTGGGGACACCTCGCCCGTACGAGCAGTACTTC

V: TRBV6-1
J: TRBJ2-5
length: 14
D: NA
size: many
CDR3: CASSQPGPQETQYF
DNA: TGTGCCAGCAGTCAACCGGGACCACAAGAGACCCAGTACTTC

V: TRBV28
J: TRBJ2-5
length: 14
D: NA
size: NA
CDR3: CASSTDRFGETQYF
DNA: TGTGCCAGCAGTACGGACAGATTCGGAGAGACCCAGTACTTC

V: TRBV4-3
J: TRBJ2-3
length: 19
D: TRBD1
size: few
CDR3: CASSRLRTGRGRREDTQYF
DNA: TGCGCCAGCAGCCGACTCAGAACAGGCAGGGGGCGAAGAGAAGATACGCAGTATTTT